The source of this T cell receptor beta chain is a study of CD8 T cells in ankylosing spondylitis. Study-wide results and caveats: Disease-linked clones, CD8+, were relatively rare in peripheral blood. Roughly eight highly homologous variants made up a TCR beta motif that seemed to typify ankylosing spondylitis blood.

MiXCR, applied by TCRdb to the 5' RACE reads, yields one record per CDR3 protein. The table has around 210,000 distinct CDR3 sequences, around 8% seen once; the top ten hold 4.5% to 5%. This clonotype was detected ten times or more. The antigen remains undetermined. The V and J ends lost 2 bases and 9 bases, in that order; junction bases with no gene match: 7. Germline CDR1 is SGHTA and CDR2 is FQGTGA. This CDR3 has 13 residues. The receptor was isolated from a female donor with ankylosing spondylitis or in good health (not recorded which). The sequencing sample was made of blood, either unsorted or a sorted T cell fraction (not recorded which). This chain uses TRBV7-3 with TRBJ2-7; 7 bases map to TRBD1. The CDR3 loop is CASSLSHRDRQYF. The CDR3 DNA is TGTGCCAGCAGCTTATCCCATCGGGACAGGCAGTACTTC.